This T cell receptor beta chain appears in the sequencing data of a study of blood T cell repertoires in COVID-19. CDR1 is LGHDT and CDR2 is YNNKEL in the germline V gene (reference sequence). The length of the CDR3 is 16 residues. The V gene end was trimmed by 8 bases and the J gene end by 1 base; junction bases not matched to a gene: 9. Libraries were prepared by immunoSEQ multiplex PCR; TCRdb keeps only in-frame clonotypes and omits some of them. The sample holds 150,000 to 200,000 clones, roughly three quarters seen once. The participants were between roughly 18 and 89 years old and came from about two dozen US areas.

The gene calls are TRBV3-1 (or the pseudogene TRBV3-2) and TRBJ2-1; 9 bases line up with TRBD1. The sample was PBMCs or T cells enriched from blood (not recorded which). The receptor was derived from a woman in her forties or fifties with acute COVID-19. CDR3 DNA sequence: TGTGCCAGCGAGACGTGGGGGACAGGGTCCTACAATGAGCAGTTCTTC. Its translation: CASETWGTGSYNEQFF.